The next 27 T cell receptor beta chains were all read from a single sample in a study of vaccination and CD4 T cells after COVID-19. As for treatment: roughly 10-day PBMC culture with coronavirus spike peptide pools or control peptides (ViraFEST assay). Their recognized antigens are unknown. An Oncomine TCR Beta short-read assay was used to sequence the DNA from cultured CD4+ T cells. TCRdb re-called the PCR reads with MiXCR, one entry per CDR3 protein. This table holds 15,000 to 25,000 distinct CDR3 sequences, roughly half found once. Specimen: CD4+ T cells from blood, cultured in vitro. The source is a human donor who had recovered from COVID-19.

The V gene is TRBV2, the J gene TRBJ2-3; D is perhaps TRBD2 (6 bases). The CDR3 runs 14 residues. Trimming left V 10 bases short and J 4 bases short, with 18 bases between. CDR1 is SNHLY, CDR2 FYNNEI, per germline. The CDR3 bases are TGTGCCACCCTTAGCGGCCCGGGATCAGATACGCAGTATTTT. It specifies CATLSGPGSDTQYF.

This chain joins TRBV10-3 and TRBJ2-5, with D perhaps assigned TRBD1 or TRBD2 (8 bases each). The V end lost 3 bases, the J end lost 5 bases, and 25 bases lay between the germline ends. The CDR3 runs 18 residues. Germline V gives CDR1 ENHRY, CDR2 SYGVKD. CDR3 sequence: CAISDGGGWAGGEETQYF. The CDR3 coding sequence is TGTGCCATCAGTGACGGGGGGGGATGGGCAGGGGGCGAGGAGACCCAGTACTTC.

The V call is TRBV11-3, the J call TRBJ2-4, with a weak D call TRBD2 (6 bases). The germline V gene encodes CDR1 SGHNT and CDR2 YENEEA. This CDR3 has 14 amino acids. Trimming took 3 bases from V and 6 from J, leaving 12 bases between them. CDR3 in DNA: TGTGCCAGCAGCTTGGGGGAGGCAACAAACATTCAGTACTTC. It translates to CASSLGEATNIQYF.

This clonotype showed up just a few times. The CDR3 DNA reads as TGTGCCACTCGTTTAGCGTCTAATTACAATGAGCAGTTCTTC. It codes for CATRLASNYNEQFF. The chain uses TRBV15 and TRBJ2-1; D may be TRBD2 (5 bases). Germline V gene data show CDR1 as LNHNV and CDR2 as YYDKDF (reference sequence). Trimming took off 9 bases at V and 4 bases at J, with 16 bases between the two ends. This CDR3 has 14 residues.

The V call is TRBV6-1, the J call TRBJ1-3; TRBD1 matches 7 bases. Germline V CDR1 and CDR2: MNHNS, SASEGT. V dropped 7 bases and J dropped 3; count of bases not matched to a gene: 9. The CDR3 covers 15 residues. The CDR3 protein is CASNPDRDHGNTIYF. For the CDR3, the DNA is TGTGCCAGCAATCCCGACAGGGATCATGGAAACACCATATATTTT.

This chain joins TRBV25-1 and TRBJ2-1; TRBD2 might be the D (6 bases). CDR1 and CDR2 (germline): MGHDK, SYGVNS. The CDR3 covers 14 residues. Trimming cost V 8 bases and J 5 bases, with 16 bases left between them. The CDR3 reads CASAWAGINNEQFF. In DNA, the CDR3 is TGTGCCAGCGCCTGGGCGGGGATAAACAATGAGCAGTTCTTC.

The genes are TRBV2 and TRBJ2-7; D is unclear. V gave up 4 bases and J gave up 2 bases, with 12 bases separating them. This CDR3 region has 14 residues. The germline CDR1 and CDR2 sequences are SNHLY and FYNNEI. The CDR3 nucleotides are TGTGCCAGCAGTGGTGGACGCGCAGCCTACGAGCAGTACTTC. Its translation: CASSGGRAAYEQYF.

CDR3 nucleotide sequence: TGTGCCAGCAGTTACGCTGCGGGCACAGATACGCAGTATTTT. It is translated as CASSYAAGTDTQYF. This chain uses TRBV6-5 with TRBJ2-3; D is unresolved. Germline CDR1 reads MNHEY; CDR2 reads SVGAGI. This CDR3 contains 14 residues. The V end lost 2 bases, the J end lost 1 base, and 7 bases lay between the germline ends.

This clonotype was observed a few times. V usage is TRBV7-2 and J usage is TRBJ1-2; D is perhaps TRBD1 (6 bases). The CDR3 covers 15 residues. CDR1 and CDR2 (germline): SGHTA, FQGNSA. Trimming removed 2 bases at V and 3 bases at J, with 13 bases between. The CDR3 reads CASSLRGFGDYGYTF. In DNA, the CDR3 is TGTGCCAGCAGCTTAAGGGGGTTCGGGGACTATGGCTACACCTTC.

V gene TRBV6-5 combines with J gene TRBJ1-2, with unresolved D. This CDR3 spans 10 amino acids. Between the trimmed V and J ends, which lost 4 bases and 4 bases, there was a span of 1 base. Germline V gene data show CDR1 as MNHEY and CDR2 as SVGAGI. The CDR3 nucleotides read TGTGCCAGCAGTTCCTATGGCTACACCTTC. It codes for CASSSYGYTF.

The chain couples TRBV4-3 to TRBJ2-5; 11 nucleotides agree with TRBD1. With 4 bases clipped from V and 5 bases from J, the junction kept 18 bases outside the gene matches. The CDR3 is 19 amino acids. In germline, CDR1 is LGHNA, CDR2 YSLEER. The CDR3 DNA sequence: TGCGCCAGCAGCCTGGACAGGGGGCGAACCAGCGGGGGAACGGAGACCCAGTACTTC. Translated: CASSLDRGRTSGGTETQYF.

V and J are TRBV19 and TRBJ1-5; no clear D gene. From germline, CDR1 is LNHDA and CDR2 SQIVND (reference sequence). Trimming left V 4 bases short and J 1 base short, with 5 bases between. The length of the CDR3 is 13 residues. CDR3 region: CASSTQSNQPQHF. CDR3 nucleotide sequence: TGTGCCAGTAGTACCCAAAGCAATCAGCCCCAGCATTTT.

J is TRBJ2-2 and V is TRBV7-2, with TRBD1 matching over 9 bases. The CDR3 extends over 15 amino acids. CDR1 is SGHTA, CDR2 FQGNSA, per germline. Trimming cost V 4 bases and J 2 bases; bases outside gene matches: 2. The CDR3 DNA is TGTGCCAGCAGCTCGGACAGGGGTAACACCGGGGAGCTGTTTTTT. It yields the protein CASSSDRGNTGELFF. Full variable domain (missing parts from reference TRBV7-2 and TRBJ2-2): GAGVSQSPSNKVTEKGKDVELRCDPISGHTALYWYRQSLGQGLEFLIYFQGNSAPDKSGLPSDRFSAERTGGSVSTLTIQRTQQEDSAVYLCASSSDRGNTGELFFGEGSRLTVL.

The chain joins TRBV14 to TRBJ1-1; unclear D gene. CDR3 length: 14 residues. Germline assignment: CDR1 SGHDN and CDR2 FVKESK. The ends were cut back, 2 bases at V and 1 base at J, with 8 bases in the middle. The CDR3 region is CASSQPHGNTEAFF. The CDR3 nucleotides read TGTGCCAGCAGCCAACCACACGGGAACACTGAAGCTTTCTTT.

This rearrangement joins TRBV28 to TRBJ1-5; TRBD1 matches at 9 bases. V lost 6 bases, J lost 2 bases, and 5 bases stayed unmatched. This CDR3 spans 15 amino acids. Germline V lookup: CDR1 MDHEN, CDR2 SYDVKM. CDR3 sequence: CASSVGQGRNQPQHF. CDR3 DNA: TGTGCCAGCAGCGTTGGACAGGGGCGCAATCAGCCCCAGCATTTT.

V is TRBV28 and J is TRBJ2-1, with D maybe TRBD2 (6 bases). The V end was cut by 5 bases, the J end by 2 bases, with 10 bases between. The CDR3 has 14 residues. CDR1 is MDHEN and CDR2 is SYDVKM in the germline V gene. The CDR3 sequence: CASSLREPYNEQFF. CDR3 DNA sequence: TGTGCCAGCAGTCTTCGGGAGCCCTACAATGAGCAGTTCTTC.

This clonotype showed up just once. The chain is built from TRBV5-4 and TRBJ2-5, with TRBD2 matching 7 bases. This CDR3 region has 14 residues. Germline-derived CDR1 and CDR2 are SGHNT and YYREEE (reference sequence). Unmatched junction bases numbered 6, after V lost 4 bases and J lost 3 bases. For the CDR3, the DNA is TGTGCCAGCAGCCCCGGTGGGGGGGAAGAGACCCAGTACTTC. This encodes CASSPGGGEETQYF.

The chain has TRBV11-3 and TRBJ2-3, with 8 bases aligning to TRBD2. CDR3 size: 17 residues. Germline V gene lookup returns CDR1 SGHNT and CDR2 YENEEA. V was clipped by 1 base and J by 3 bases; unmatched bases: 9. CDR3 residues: CASSLGPAGGGTDTQYF. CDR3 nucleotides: TGTGCCAGCAGCTTAGGGCCTGCGGGAGGAGGAACAGATACGCAGTATTTT.

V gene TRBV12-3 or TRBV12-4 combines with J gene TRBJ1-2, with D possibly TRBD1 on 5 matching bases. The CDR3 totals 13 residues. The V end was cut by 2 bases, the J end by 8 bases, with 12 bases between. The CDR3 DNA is TGTGCCAGCAGTTTATGGGACCGGAGCGGCTACACCTTC. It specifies CASSLWDRSGYTF.

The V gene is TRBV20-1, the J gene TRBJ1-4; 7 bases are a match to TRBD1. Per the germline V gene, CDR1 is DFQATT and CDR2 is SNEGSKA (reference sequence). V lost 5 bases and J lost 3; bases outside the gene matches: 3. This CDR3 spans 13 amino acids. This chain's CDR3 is CSAAGGPNEKLFF. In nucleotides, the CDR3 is TGCAGTGCTGCAGGGGGGCCTAATGAAAAACTGTTTTTT.

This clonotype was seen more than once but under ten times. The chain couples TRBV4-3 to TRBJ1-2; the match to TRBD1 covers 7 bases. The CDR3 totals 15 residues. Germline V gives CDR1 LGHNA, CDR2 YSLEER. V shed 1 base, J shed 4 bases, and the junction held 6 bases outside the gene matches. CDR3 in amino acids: CASSQVGQKSYGYTF. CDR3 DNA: TGCGCCAGCAGCCAAGTGGGACAGAAGAGCTATGGCTACACCTTC.

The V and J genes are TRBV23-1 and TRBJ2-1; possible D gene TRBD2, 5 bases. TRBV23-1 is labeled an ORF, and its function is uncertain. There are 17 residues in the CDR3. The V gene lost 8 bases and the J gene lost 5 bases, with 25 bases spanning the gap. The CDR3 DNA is TGCGCCAGCTTGAGCGGATCGAACCAATACTTAAACAATGAGCAGTTCTTC. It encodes CASLSGSNQYLNNEQFF.

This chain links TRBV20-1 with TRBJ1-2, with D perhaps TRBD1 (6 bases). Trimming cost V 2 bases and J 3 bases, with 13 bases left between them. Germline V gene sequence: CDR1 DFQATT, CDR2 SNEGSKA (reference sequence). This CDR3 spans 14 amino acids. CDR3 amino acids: CSARSRRGDYGYTF. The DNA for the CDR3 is TGCAGTGCTAGATCACGGAGGGGGGACTATGGCTACACCTTC.

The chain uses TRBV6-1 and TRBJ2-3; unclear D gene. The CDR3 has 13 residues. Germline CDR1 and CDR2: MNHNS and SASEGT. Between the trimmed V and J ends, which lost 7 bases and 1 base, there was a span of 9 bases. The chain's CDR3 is CASMAAGTDTQYF. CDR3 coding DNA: TGTGCCAGCATGGCCGCCGGCACAGATACGCAGTATTTT.

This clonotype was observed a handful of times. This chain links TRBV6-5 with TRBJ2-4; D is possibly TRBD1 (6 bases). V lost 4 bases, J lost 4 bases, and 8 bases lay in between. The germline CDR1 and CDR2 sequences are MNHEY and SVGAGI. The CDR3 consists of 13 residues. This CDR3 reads CASSWTAKNIQYF. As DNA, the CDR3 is TGTGCCAGCAGTTGGACAGCGAAAAACATTCAGTACTTC.

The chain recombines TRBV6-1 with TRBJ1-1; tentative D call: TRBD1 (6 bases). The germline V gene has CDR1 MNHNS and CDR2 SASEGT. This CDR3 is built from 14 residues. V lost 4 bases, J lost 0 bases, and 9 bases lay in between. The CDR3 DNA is TGTGCCAGCAGTGCAACAGGGTTGAACACTGAAGCTTTCTTT. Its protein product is CASSATGLNTEAFF.

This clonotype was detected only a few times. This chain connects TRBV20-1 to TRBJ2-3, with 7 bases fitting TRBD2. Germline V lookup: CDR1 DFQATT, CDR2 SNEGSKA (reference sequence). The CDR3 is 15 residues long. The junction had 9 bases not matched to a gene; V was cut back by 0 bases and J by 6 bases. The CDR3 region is CSARDPLALTDTQYF. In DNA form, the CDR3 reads TGCAGTGCTAGAGACCCACTAGCGCTCACGGATACGCAGTATTTT.